The 24 T cell receptor beta chains below come from one sample, sequenced in a study of shared clonotypes between healthy human individuals. Data came from immunoSEQ multiplex PCR; TCRdb stores just in-frame clones and leaves some out. Among about 800,000 clones listed, approximately 96% were seen once. Naive CD8 cells, CD45RO-negative and positively selected for CCR7, excluded terminally differentiated effector memory CD45RA+ cells. Specimen: naive CD8+ T cells sorted from blood. These receptor sequences come from a man aged 25-45 years in good health.

This chain uses TRBV5-1 with TRBJ2-2; D gene uncertain. The CDR3 extends over 13 amino acids. Per the germline V gene, CDR1 is SGHRS and CDR2 is YFSETQ. The V gene lost 2 bases and the J gene lost 5 bases, with 7 bases spanning the gap. The CDR3: CASSFSPTGELFF. The DNA for the CDR3 is TGCGCCAGCAGCTTTTCACCGACCGGGGAGCTGTTTTTT.

The chain uses TRBV7-9 and TRBJ2-5; possible D gene TRBD1, 6 bases. There are 16 residues in the CDR3. Germline loops: CDR1 SEHNR, CDR2 FQNEAQ (reference sequence). V was clipped by 5 bases and J by 2 bases, with 18 bases between them. For the CDR3, the DNA is TGTGCCAGCAGCGTGGAACGATGGGGGCGTCAAGAGACCCAGTACTTC. Residues: CASSVERWGRQETQYF. Looking up the rest from reference TRBV7-9 and TRBJ2-5 gives the full variable domain: DTGVSQNPRHKITKRGQNVTFRCDPISEHNRLYWYRQTLGQGPEFLTYFQNEAQLEKSRLLSDRFSAERPKGSFSTLEIQRTEQGDSAMYLCASSVERWGRQETQYFGPGTRLLVL.

The rearrangement uses TRBV28 and TRBJ1-1; D remains unclear. The CDR3 length is 16 residues. Per the germline V gene, CDR1 is MDHEN and CDR2 is SYDVKM. The V gene lost 3 bases and the J gene lost 0 bases, with 14 bases spanning the gap. The CDR3: CASSFVAYDLNTEAFF. CDR3 in DNA: TGTGCCAGCAGTTTCGTGGCCTACGATCTGAACACTGAAGCTTTCTTT.

The chain recombines TRBV5-4 with TRBJ2-7; D gene uncertain. In germline, CDR1 is SGHNT, CDR2 YYREEE (reference sequence). V lost 0 bases to trimming and J lost 1 base, with 5 bases between them. This CDR3 contains 13 residues. CDR3 coding DNA: TGTGCCAGCAGCTTGGCCGTGTCCTACGAGCAGTACTTC. Amino acids: CASSLAVSYEQYF. The full variable domain, in which reference TRBV5-4 and TRBJ2-7 provide the parts outside the CDR3, is ETGVTQSPTHLIKTRGQQVTLRCSSQSGHNTVSWYQQALGQGPQFIFQYYREEENGRGNFPPRFSGLQFPNYSSELNVNALELDDSALYLCASSLAVSYEQYFGPGTRLTVT.

The J gene is TRBJ1-5, the V gene TRBV5-1; 7 bases align to TRBD1. This CDR3 region has 16 residues. Trimming removed 4 bases from V and 10 bases from J; junction bases left unmatched: 17. CDR1 and CDR2 (germline): SGHRS, YFSETQ. The CDR3 protein is CASSHRGLWLFRPQHF. In DNA, the CDR3 is TGCGCCAGCAGCCACAGGGGCTTATGGCTGTTTCGACCCCAGCATTTT.

The chain recombines TRBV12-1 with TRBJ2-5; TRBD2 is the table's D call and was not checked against the DNA. TRBV12-1 is labeled a pseudogene. This CDR3 is 17 amino acids long. Here the CDR3 DNA reads TGTGCCAGCAGCTTTCAGAAACGGGCGGGAGGACTAGAGACCCAGTACTTC. Its translation is CASSFQKRAGGLETQYF.

The table lists this clone with a count of one. DNA for the CDR3: TGTGCCAGCAGTTTATCGGGGAGGCCCACTGAAGCTTTCTTT. Amino acids: CASSLSGRPTEAFF. The V gene is TRBV28, the J gene TRBJ1-1; the D is unclear. The CDR3 is 14 amino acids. V was cut by 1 base and J by 4 bases, with 10 bases left in between. CDR1 and CDR2 from the germline V gene are MDHEN and SYDVKM.

V usage is TRBV27 and J usage is TRBJ2-7; weak D call: TRBD1 (6 bases). There are 12 residues in the CDR3. The V gene lost 8 bases and the J gene lost 6 bases, with 14 bases spanning the gap. Germline CDR1 reads MNHEY; CDR2 reads SMNVEV (reference sequence). The CDR3 nucleotides read TGTGCCAGCGGCAGGACCAGGGGCGAGCAGTACTTC. It translates to CASGRTRGEQYF.

The CDR3 coding sequence is TGTGCCAGCACGGGGGTGACACAACGCACAGATACGCAGTATTTT. This sequence encodes CASTGVTQRTDTQYF. The chain carries TRBV7-9 and TRBJ2-3, with D possibly matching TRBD2 (6 bases). The germline V and J ends were trimmed by 7 bases and 1 base, with 15 bases remaining between them. The CDR3 has 15 amino acids. The V gene's germline CDR1 is SEHNR and CDR2 FQNEAQ (reference sequence). The full variable domain, its missing parts supplied by reference TRBV7-9 and TRBJ2-3, is DTGVSQNPRHKITKRGQNVTFRCDPISEHNRLYWYRQTLGQGPEFLTYFQNEAQLEKSRLLSDRFSAERPKGSFSTLEIQRTEQGDSAMYLCASTGVTQRTDTQYFGPGTRLTVL.

This clone was observed a single time. This rearrangement joins TRBV11-2 to TRBJ2-7, with a possible D match to TRBD1 (6 bases). The V end was cut by 5 bases, the J end by 2 bases, with 10 bases between. Germline loops: CDR1 SGHAT, CDR2 FQNNGV. The CDR3 loop spans 13 amino acids. The CDR3 sequence is CASSPGQPYEQYF. DNA for the CDR3: TGTGCCAGCAGCCCCGGACAGCCCTACGAGCAGTACTTC.

This chain connects TRBV28 to TRBJ2-7, with a possible D match to TRBD1 (5 bases). The germline V gene has CDR1 MDHEN and CDR2 SYDVKM. This CDR3 has 13 residues. Deletions cut 6 bases from V and 1 base from J, with 10 bases between. The DNA of the CDR3 is TGTGCCAGCAGCTTTGGACATTCCTACGAGCAGTACTTC. Protein product: CASSFGHSYEQYF.

This clone was observed a single time. The chain combines TRBV5-1 with TRBJ2-7; TRBD2 aligns across 7 bases. V lost 7 bases and J lost 4; bases outside the gene matches: 11. This CDR3 contains 14 residues. Germline CDR1 SGHRS, CDR2 YFSETQ. In DNA form, the CDR3 reads TGCGCCAGCGGGCAGACCCAAGCGGGGTACGAGCAGTACTTC. Translating it yields CASGQTQAGYEQYF.

This chain connects TRBV6-5 to TRBJ2-3; TRBD2 matches at 12 bases. Unmatched junction bases numbered 1, after V lost 0 bases and J lost 6 bases. Germline CDR1 is MNHEY and CDR2 is SVGAGI. The CDR3 covers 15 residues. CDR3 nucleotides: TGTGCCAGCAGTTACTCGACTAGCGGGAGTGATACGCAGTATTTT. It yields the protein CASSYSTSGSDTQYF.

The chain recombines TRBV9 with TRBJ2-3, with 7 bases fitting TRBD1. V was clipped by 0 bases and J by 3 bases; unmatched bases: 10. In germline, CDR1 is SGDLS, CDR2 YYNGEE. The CDR3 is made up of 17 amino acids. CDR3 coding DNA: TGTGCCAGCAGCGTAGAGGGGGCGTCCCTACCTACAGATACGCAGTATTTT. Its protein is CASSVEGASLPTDTQYF.

The CDR3 DNA sequence: TGCAGCGTTGGGGAGGCAGGGGGATTGGCAGAGACCCAGTACTTC. Translation gives CSVGEAGGLAETQYF. The rearrangement links TRBV29-1 to TRBJ2-5; maybe TRBD1 (7 bases). V was shortened by 4 bases and J by 4 bases, with 19 bases between the two germline ends. The CDR3 totals 15 residues. Per germline, CDR1 SQVTM and CDR2 ANQGSEA.

The chain employs TRBV19 and TRBJ1-5, with 7 bases matching TRBD1. V shed 5 bases and J 7 bases; nucleotides not matched to a gene: 5. CDR1 and CDR2 from the germline V gene are LNHDA and SQIVND (reference sequence). This CDR3 is 13 amino acids long. The CDR3 region is CASSEQGVQPQHF. CDR3 nucleotide sequence: TGTGCCAGTAGTGAGCAGGGGGTGCAGCCCCAGCATTTT.

This clone occurred once. The chain employs TRBV7-2 and TRBJ2-5; D possibly matches TRBD1 or TRBD2 (5 bases each). The CDR3 is 13 amino acids. Germline CDR1 SGHTA, CDR2 FQGNSA. V lost 5 bases to trimming and J lost 5 bases, with 12 bases between them. The CDR3 DNA sequence: TGTGCCAGCAGCCCAGACTGGGGGGAGACCCAGTACTTC. It is translated as CASSPDWGETQYF.

On this clone: In the same sample, other DNA sequences code for this CDR3. V and J are TRBV7-2 and TRBJ2-7; D may be TRBD1 (5 bases). Between the trimmed V and J ends, which lost 2 bases and 7 bases, there was a span of 6 bases. This CDR3 comprises 11 residues. Looked up from germline, CDR1 is SGHTA and CDR2 is FQGNSA. CDR3 sequence: CASSLNREQYF. CDR3 nucleotides: TGTGCCAGCAGCTTAAACAGGGAGCAGTACTTC.

The V and J genes are TRBV7-9 and TRBJ2-7; 12 bases are shared with TRBD2. V dropped 5 bases and J dropped 6; count of bases not matched to a gene: 8. This CDR3 has 15 residues. The germline CDR1 and CDR2 sequences are SEHNR and FQNEAQ (reference sequence). The CDR3 loop reads CASSPRTSGISEQYF. The DNA for the CDR3 is TGTGCCAGCAGCCCACGGACTAGCGGGATCTCCGAGCAGTACTTC. Combining the CDR3 with reference TRBV7-9 and TRBJ2-7 gives the whole variable domain DTGVSQNPRHKITKRGQNVTFRCDPISEHNRLYWYRQTLGQGPEFLTYFQNEAQLEKSRLLSDRFSAERPKGSFSTLEIQRTEQGDSAMYLCASSPRTSGISEQYFGPGTRLTVT.

Comment on this clone: In the same sample, other DNA sequences code for this CDR3. The chain employs TRBV11-2 and TRBJ2-1; maybe TRBD2 (6 bases). The CDR3 runs to 13 residues. Germline CDR1 and CDR2: SGHAT and FQNNGV. V lost 5 bases and J lost 4, with 9 bases in between. CDR3 amino acids: CASSLTSYNEQFF. The CDR3 bases are TGTGCCAGCAGCCTGACTAGTTACAATGAGCAGTTCTTC.

The chain uses TRBV5-1 and TRBJ2-3, with a possible D match to TRBD2 (6 bases). Trimming took off 1 base at V and 0 bases at J, with 12 bases between the two ends. Germline V lookup: CDR1 SGHRS, CDR2 YFSETQ. The CDR3 spans 16 residues. The CDR3 spells CASSLPRELSTDTQYF. DNA for the CDR3: TGCGCCAGCAGCTTGCCTCGGGAGCTTAGCACAGATACGCAGTATTTT.

The count of this clone is one. The sample holds other DNA sequences that translate to the same CDR3. This chain joins TRBV2 and TRBJ1-1, with D possibly TRBD1 on 5 matching bases. V lost 9 bases and J lost 2, with 7 bases in between. Germline-derived CDR1 and CDR2 are SNHLY and FYNNEI. The CDR3 consists of 11 residues. The CDR3 region has the DNA TGTGCCAGTGGGGGTAACACTGAAGCTTTCTTT. Protein product: CASGGNTEAFF.

This sequence joins TRBV6-5 and TRBJ2-7; 7 bases are a match to TRBD1. V shed 5 bases, J shed 2 bases, and the junction held 6 bases outside the gene matches. Germline assignment: CDR1 MNHEY and CDR2 SVGAGI. The CDR3 has 14 residues. CDR3 DNA: TGTGCCAGCAGTCCCCGACAGGGTCCCTACGAGCAGTACTTC. Encoded protein: CASSPRQGPYEQYF.

The chain links TRBV29-1 to TRBJ2-5; D might be TRBD1 (5 bases). The V and J ends lost 3 bases and 0 bases respectively, with 23 bases between them. Per germline, CDR1 SQVTM and CDR2 ANQGSEA. The CDR3 extends over 18 amino acids. The CDR3 DNA sequence: TGCAGCGTTGAGGGTTGGCAGGGCCCTAAAAGGTACCAAGAGACCCAGTACTTC. Encoded protein: CSVEGWQGPKRYQETQYF.